Listed below are T cell receptor beta chains from one sample, sequenced in a study of beta chain features in type 1 diabetes. Libraries were prepared by immunoSEQ multiplex PCR; TCRdb keeps only in-frame clonotypes and omits some of them. Altogether hundreds of thousands of clones are present, about a sixth being singletons, with the ten largest covering about 0.093%. The specimen was naive CD4+ T cells from blood. Receptors originate from a man aged 18 to 29 in good health. Each CDR3 is given with its conserved first and last residue. The D gene is left open where the match is weak. Expanded clones get a size class; other rows say once, few or many, or leave the size out.

D	J	V	size	CDR3	DNA
-	TRBJ2-1	TRBV29-1	-	CSIRQTNEQFF	TGCAGCATACGACAGACCAATGAGCAGTTCTTC
TRBD1	TRBJ2-3	TRBV7-2	few	CASREPGTGVTDTQYF	TGTGCCAGCAGAGAGCCCGGGACAGGGGTCACAGATACGCAGTATTTT
TRBD1	TRBJ1-1	TRBV30	-	CASTGQGAAEAFF	TGTGCTTCTACCGGACAGGGGGCTGCAGAAGCTTTCTTT
-	TRBJ1-2	TRBV7-9	-	CASSLAPGQLGGYGYTF	TGTGCCAGCAGCTTAGCCCCGGGGCAGCTCGGAGGCTATGGCTACACCTTC
TRBD1	TRBJ1-5	TRBV11-2	-	CASSLDSGTGGYSNQPQHF	TGTGCCAGCAGCTTGGACTCCGGGACAGGGGGATATAGCAATCAGCCCCAGCATTTT
-	TRBJ2-3	TRBV19	-	CASSISGKTDTQYF	TGTGCCAGTAGTATTTCAGGGAAAACAGATACGCAGTATTTT
TRBD1	TRBJ2-1	TRBV2	-	CASSPSGQGEQFF	TGTGCCAGCAGCCCGTCGGGACAGGGGGAGCAGTTCTTC
TRBD2	TRBJ2-5	TRBV4-1	-	CASSQAPVAGGQETQYF	TGCGCCAGCAGCCAAGCCCCGGTAGCGGGAGGGCAAGAGACCCAGTACTTC
TRBD1	TRBJ2-1	TRBV5-1	-	CASSPGQGPYNEQFF	TGCGCCAGCAGCCCCGGACAGGGGCCCTACAATGAGCAGTTCTTC
-	TRBJ2-3	TRBV4-1	-	CASSQGGRVTDTQYF	TGCGCCAGCAGCCAAGGGGGGCGGGTCACAGATACGCAGTATTTT
-	TRBJ2-6	TRBV18	-	CASSPDGGRANVLTF	TGTGCCAGCTCACCGGACGGCGGTAGGGCCAACGTCCTGACTTTC
TRBD2	TRBJ2-6	TRBV15	-	CATKRGDSGANVLTF	TGTGCCACCAAGCGGGGGGACTCTGGGGCCAACGTCCTGACTTTC
-	TRBJ1-5	TRBV10-3	-	CATHNRVSGQPQHF	TGTGCCACCCACAACAGGGTATCCGGTCAGCCCCAGCATTTT
-	TRBJ2-1	TRBV7-2	few	CASSQTRASYNEQFF	TGTGCCAGCAGCCAAACGCGCGCCTCCTACAATGAGCAGTTCTTC
-	TRBJ1-4	TRBV5-4	few	CASSLGSGNLPEKLFF	TGTGCCAGCAGCTTGGGTTCGGGCAACTTACCTGAAAAACTGTTTTTT
-	TRBJ2-2	TRBV11-1	-	CASSFHQMRELFF	TGTGCCAGCAGCTTCCATCAGATGAGGGAGCTGTTTTTT
TRBD1	TRBJ2-1	TRBV7-3	-	CASGLDRVNEQFF	TGTGCCAGCGGCTTGGACAGGGTCAATGAGCAGTTCTTC
TRBD2	TRBJ2-3	TRBV25-1	-	CATSTSGSTDTQYF	TGTGCCACTTCGACTAGCGGTAGCACAGATACGCAGTATTTT
-	TRBJ1-5	TRBV6-5	-	CASMARGRNQPQHF	TGTGCCAGCATGGCCAGGGGAAGAAATCAGCCCCAGCATTTT
-	TRBJ2-3	TRBV29-1	few	CSVEVGWSGKDTQYF	TGCAGCGTTGAAGTAGGATGGTCAGGGAAAGATACGCAGTATTTT
-	TRBJ2-7	TRBV11-2	-	CASSSRSPVPPYEQYF	TGTGCCAGCAGCTCCCGGTCCCCTGTGCCCCCCTACGAGCAGTACTTC
-	TRBJ1-2	TRBV28	few	CASSAAQWGGYGYTF	TGTGCCAGCAGTGCGGCACAGTGGGGCGGCTATGGCTACACCTTC
-	TRBJ1-1	TRBV7-8	-	CASSFSRGGSNTEAFF	TGTGCCAGCAGCTTTTCCCGGGGGGGTTCGAACACTGAAGCTTTCTTT
TRBD1	TRBJ2-2	TRBV27	-	CASGRDRLSTGELFF	TGTGCCAGCGGCCGGGACAGGTTAAGCACCGGGGAGCTGTTTTTT
TRBD1	TRBJ1-5	TRBV7-3	-	CASSFTGGLAFGNQPQHF	TGTGCCAGCAGCTTTACAGGGGGTTTAGCTTTCGGCAATCAGCCCCAGCATTTT
-	TRBJ2-1	TRBV5-1	few	CASSREFTNEQFF	TGCGCCAGCAGCCGGGAATTTACGAATGAGCAGTTCTTC
-	TRBJ2-2	TRBV6-5	-	CASTEGANTGELFF	TGTGCCAGCACCGAGGGTGCGAACACCGGGGAGCTGTTTTTT
TRBD2	TRBJ2-5	TRBV7-2	few	CASSLGAGDFRGTQYF	TGTGCCAGCAGCTTGGGAGCGGGAGACTTTAGGGGGACCCAGTACTTC
-	TRBJ2-6	TRBV5-1	-	CASSFVFVPGANVLTF	TGCGCCAGCAGCTTCGTCTTTGTGCCTGGGGCCAACGTCCTGACTTTC
TRBD2	TRBJ2-1	TRBV5-4	-	CASSLYATSGDTEQFF	TGTGCCAGCAGCTTGTATGCGACTAGCGGGGATACAGAGCAGTTCTTC
TRBD1	TRBJ1-1	TRBV6-5	-	CASSTRAGTGIEAFF	TGTGCCAGCAGTACACGCGCCGGGACAGGAATTGAAGCTTTCTTT
TRBD2	TRBJ2-3	TRBV5-4	few	CASSSRLAGATDTQYF	TGTGCCAGCAGTTCAAGACTAGCGGGGGCCACAGATACGCAGTATTTT
-	TRBJ1-1	TRBV7-2	few	CASSLVHLNTEAFF	TGTGCCAGCAGCTTAGTACACTTGAACACTGAAGCTTTCTTT
-	TRBJ2-4	TRBV27	few	CASSTTGAKALAKNIQYF	TGTGCCAGCAGTACCACGGGGGCGAAAGCCTTAGCCAAAAACATTCAGTACTTC
-	TRBJ2-4	TRBV7-8	-	CASSPAKGGVLKNIQYF	TGTGCCAGCAGCCCTGCTAAGGGGGGAGTGCTCAAAAACATTCAGTACTTC
-	TRBJ2-7	TRBV18	-	CASSFYQGGADYEQYF	TGTGCCAGCTCTTTCTACCAAGGTGGCGCGGACTACGAGCAGTACTTC
-	TRBJ2-7	TRBV5-1	few	CASSSGSAYEQYF	TGCGCCAGCAGCTCGGGCTCAGCCTACGAGCAGTACTTC
TRBD2	TRBJ2-7	TRBV7-2	few	CASSPGASGRIYEQYF	TGTGCCAGCAGCCCAGGGGCTAGCGGGAGAATCTACGAGCAGTACTTC
TRBD1	TRBJ2-6	TRBV18	few	CASSSKPGQGFSGANVLTF	TGTGCCAGCTCATCAAAACCGGGACAGGGATTCTCTGGGGCCAACGTCCTGACTTTC
TRBD1	TRBJ1-1	TRBV7-2	once	CASSLRFQGAAEAFF	TGTGCCAGCAGCTTACGGTTCCAGGGGGCCGCTGAAGCTTTCTTT
TRBD1	TRBJ1-1	TRBV27	few	CASSLNRGVEAFF	TGTGCCAGCAGTTTAAACAGGGGAGTTGAAGCTTTCTTT
-	TRBJ2-6	TRBV5-1	few	CASSQYTGSGANVLTF	TGCGCCAGCAGCCAATATACAGGGTCTGGGGCCAACGTCCTGACTTTC
-	TRBJ2-5	TRBV4-1	-	CASSQGGQLQETQYF	TGCGCCAGCAGCCAGGGGGGACAGCTCCAAGAGACCCAGTACTTC
-	TRBJ1-2	TRBV5-1	-	CASSLAGWSGYTF	TGCGCCAGCAGCTTGGCAGGGTGGAGTGGCTACACCTTC
-	TRBJ1-2	TRBV6-6	-	CASSYPVDYGYTF	TGTGCCAGCAGTTACCCGGTCGACTATGGCTACACCTTC
TRBD2	TRBJ2-7	TRBV5-1	-	CASSPGLAGGLFSYEQYF	TGCGCCAGCAGCCCCGGACTAGCGGGGGGCCTATTCTCCTACGAGCAGTACTTC
TRBD1	TRBJ1-4	TRBV28	-	CASSFPGGFGEKLFF	TGTGCCAGCAGTTTCCCAGGGGGCTTCGGTGAAAAACTGTTTTTT
-	TRBJ2-1	TRBV7-2	few	CASSLKRSFYNEQFF	TGTGCCAGCAGCTTAAAGAGATCATTCTACAATGAGCAGTTCTTC
-	TRBJ1-1	TRBV7-9	few	CASSRQEMNTEAFF	TGTGCCAGCAGCCGCCAGGAGATGAACACTGAAGCTTTCTTT
-	TRBJ2-7	TRBV6-5	-	CASRNQREQYF	TGTGCCAGCAGAAACCAGAGGGAGCAGTACTTC
-	TRBJ1-1	TRBV18	few	CASSPNWNTEAFF	TGTGCCAGCTCACCCAACTGGAACACTGAAGCTTTCTTT
-	TRBJ1-4	TRBV29-1	-	CSVTTNEKLFF	TGCAGCGTAACCACTAATGAAAAACTGTTTTTT
TRBD1	TRBJ2-7	TRBV7-4	-	CASSLLVGQGNSYEQYF	TGTGCCAGCAGCTTATTGGTGGGACAGGGAAACTCCTACGAGCAGTACTTC